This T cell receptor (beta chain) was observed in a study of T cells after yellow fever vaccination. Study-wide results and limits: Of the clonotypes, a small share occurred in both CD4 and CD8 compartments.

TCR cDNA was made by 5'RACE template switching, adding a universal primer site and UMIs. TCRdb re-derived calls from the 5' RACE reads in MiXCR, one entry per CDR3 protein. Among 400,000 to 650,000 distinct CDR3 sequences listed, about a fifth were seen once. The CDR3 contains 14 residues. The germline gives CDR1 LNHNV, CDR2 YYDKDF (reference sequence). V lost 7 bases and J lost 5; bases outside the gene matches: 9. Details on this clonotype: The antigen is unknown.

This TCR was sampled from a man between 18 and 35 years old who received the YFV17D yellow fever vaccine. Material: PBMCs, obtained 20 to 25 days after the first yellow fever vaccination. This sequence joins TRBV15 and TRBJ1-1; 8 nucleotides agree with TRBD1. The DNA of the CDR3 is TGTGCCACCACCCCGGACAGGGTTCGGACTGAAGCTTTCTTT. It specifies CATTPDRVRTEAFF.